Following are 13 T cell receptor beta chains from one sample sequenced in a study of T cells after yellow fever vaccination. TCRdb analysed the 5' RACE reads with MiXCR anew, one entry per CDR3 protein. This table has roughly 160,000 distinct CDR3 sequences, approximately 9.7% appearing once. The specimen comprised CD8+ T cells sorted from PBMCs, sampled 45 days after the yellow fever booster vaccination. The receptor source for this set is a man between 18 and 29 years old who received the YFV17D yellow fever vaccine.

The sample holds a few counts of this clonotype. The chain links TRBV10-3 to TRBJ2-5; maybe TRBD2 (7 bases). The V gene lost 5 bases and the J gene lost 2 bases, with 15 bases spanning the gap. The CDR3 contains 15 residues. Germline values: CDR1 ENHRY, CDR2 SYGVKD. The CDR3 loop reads CAISWRGGPQETQYF. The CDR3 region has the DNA TGTGCCATCAGTTGGAGGGGGGGGCCGCAAGAGACCCAGTACTTC.

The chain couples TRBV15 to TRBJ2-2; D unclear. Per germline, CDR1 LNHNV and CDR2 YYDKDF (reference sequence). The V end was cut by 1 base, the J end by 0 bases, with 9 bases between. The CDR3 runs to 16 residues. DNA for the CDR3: TGTGCCACCAGCAGAGCTAAAAGACCGAACACCGGGGAGCTGTTTTTT. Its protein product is CATSRAKRPNTGELFF.

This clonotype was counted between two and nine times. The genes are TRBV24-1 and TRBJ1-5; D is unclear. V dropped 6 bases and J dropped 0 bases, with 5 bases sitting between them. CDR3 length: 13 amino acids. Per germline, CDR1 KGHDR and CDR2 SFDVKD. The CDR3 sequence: CATSTDSNQPQHF. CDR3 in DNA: TGTGCCACCAGTACAGATAGCAATCAGCCCCAGCATTTT.

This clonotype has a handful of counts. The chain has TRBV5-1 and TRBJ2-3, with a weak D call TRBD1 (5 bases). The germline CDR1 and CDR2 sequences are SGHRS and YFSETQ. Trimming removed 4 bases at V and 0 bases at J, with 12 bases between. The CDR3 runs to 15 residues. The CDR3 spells CASSPKGYSTDTQYF. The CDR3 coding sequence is TGCGCCAGCAGCCCAAAGGGGTATAGCACAGATACGCAGTATTTT. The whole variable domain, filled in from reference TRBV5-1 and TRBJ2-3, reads KAGVTQTPRYLIKTRGQQVTLSCSPISGHRSVSWYQQTPGQGLQFLFEYFSETQRNKGNFPGRFSGRQFSNSRSEMNVSTLELGDSALYLCASSPKGYSTDTQYFGPGTRLTVL.

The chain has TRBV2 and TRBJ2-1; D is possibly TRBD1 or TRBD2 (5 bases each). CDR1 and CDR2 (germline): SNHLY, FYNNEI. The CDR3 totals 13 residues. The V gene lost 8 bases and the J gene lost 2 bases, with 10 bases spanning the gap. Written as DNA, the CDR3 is TGTGCCAGCCCGGGACCGCCCTACAATGAGCAGTTCTTC. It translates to CASPGPPYNEQFF.

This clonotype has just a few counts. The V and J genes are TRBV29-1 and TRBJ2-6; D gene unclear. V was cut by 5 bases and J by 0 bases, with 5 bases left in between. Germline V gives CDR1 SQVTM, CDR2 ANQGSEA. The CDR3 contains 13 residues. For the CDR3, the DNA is TGCAGCGTTAGTCTCTCTGGGGCCAACGTCCTGACTTTC. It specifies CSVSLSGANVLTF.

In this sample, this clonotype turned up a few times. DNA of the CDR3: TGCGCCAGCAGCCCGGCGGAGGGGTACAATGAGCAGTTCTTC. It translates to CASSPAEGYNEQFF. V and J are TRBV4-3 and TRBJ2-1, with a weak D call TRBD2 (6 bases). The CDR3 is 14 amino acids. Trimming cost V 4 bases and J 4 bases, with 11 bases left between them. CDR1 LGHNA and CDR2 YSLEER come from the germline V gene.

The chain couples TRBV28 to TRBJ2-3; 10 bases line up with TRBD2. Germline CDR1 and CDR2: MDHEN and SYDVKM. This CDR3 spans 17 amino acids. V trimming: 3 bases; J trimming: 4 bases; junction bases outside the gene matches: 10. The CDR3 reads CASSFPPAGGLPDTQYF. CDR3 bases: TGTGCCAGCAGTTTTCCGCCAGCGGGGGGGCTTCCAGATACGCAGTATTTT.

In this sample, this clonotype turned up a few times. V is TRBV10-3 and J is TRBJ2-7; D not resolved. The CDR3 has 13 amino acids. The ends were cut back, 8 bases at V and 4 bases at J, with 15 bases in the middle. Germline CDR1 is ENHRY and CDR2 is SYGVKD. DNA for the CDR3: TGTGCCATCCAGGTGGACGGTTCTTACGAGCAGTACTTC. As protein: CAIQVDGSYEQYF.

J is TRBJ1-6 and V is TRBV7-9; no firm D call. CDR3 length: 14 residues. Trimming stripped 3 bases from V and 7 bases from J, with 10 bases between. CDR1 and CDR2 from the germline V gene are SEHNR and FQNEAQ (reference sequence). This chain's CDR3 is CASSFQDLNSPLHF. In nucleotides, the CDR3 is TGTGCCAGCAGCTTCCAGGACTTGAATTCACCCCTCCACTTT. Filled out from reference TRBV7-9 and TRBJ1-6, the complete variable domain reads DTGVSQNPRHKITKRGQNVTFRCDPISEHNRLYWYRQTLGQGPEFLTYFQNEAQLEKSRLLSDRFSAERPKGSFSTLEIQRTEQGDSAMYLCASSFQDLNSPLHFGNGTRLTVT.

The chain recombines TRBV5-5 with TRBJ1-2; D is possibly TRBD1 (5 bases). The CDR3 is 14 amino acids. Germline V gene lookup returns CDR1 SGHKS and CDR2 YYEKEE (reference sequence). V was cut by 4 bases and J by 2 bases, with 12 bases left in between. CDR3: CASSVVPGNYGYTF. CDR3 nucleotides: TGTGCCAGCAGCGTGGTCCCAGGGAACTATGGCTACACCTTC.

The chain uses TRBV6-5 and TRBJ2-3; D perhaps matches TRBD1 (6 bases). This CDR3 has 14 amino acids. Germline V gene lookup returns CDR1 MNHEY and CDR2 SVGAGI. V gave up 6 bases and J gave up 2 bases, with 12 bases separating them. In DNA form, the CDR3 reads TGTGCCAGCAGCCCCGGGACATACACAGATACGCAGTATTTT. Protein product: CASSPGTYTDTQYF.

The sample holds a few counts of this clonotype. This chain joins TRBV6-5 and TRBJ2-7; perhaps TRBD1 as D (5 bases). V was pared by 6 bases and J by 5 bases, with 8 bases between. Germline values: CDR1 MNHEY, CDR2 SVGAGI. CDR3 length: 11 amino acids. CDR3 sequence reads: CASRGPHEQYV. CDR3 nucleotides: TGTGCCAGCAGGGGGCCCCACGAGCAGTACGTC.